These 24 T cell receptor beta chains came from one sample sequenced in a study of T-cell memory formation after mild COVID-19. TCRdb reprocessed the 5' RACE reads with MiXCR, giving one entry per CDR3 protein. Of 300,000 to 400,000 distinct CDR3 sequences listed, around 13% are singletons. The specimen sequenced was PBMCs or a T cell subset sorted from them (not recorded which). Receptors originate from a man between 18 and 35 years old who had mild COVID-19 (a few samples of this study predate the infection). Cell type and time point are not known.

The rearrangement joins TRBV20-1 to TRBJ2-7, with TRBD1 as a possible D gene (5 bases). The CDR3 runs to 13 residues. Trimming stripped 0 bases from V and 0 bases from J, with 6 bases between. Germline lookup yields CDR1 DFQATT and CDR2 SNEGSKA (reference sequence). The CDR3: CSARDRVSYEQYF. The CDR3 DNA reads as TGCAGTGCTAGAGACAGGGTCTCCTACGAGCAGTACTTC.

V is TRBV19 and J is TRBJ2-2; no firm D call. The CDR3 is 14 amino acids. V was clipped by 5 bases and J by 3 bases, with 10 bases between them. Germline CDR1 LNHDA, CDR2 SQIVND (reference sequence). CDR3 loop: CASSLGLDTGELFF. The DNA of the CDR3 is TGTGCCAGTAGTTTAGGGTTGGACACCGGGGAGCTGTTTTTT.

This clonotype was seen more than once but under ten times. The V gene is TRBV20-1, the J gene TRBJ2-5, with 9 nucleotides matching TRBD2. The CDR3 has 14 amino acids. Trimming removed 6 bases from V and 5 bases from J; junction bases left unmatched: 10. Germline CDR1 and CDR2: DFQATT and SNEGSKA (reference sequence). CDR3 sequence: CSAPWSLAGETQYF. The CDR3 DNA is TGCAGTGCGCCCTGGTCACTAGCGGGCGAGACCCAGTACTTC.

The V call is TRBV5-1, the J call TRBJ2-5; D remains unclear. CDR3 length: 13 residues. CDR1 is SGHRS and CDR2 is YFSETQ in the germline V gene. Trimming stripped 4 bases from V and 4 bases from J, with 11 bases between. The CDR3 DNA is TGCGCCAGCAGCCCCCCTGAGAGAGAGACCCAGTACTTC. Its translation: CASSPPERETQYF.

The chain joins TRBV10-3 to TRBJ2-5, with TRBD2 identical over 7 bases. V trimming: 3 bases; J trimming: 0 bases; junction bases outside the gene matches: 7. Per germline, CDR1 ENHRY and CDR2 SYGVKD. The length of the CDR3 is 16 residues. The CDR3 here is CAISERMGGYQETQYF. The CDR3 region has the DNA TGTGCCATCAGTGAACGGATGGGGGGGTACCAAGAGACCCAGTACTTC.

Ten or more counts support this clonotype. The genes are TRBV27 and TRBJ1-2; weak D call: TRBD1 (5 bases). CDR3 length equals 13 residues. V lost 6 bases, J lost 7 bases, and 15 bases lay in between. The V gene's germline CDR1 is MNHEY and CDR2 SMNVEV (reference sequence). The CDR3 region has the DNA TGTGCCAGCAGACGGGACTCTGAGGGTGGCTACACCTTC. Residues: CASRRDSEGGYTF.

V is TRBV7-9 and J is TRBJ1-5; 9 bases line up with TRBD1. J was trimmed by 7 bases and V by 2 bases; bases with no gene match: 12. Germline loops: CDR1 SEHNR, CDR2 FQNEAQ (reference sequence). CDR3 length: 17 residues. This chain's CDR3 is CASSLQGVQGAKQPQHF. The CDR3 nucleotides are TGTGCCAGCAGCTTACAGGGGGTACAGGGGGCGAAGCAGCCCCAGCATTTT. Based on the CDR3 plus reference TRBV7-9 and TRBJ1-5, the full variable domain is DTGVSQNPRHKITKRGQNVTFRCDPISEHNRLYWYRQTLGQGPEFLTYFQNEAQLEKSRLLSDRFSAERPKGSFSTLEIQRTEQGDSAMYLCASSLQGVQGAKQPQHFGDGTRLSIL.

The CDR3 region is CASSPEQGRTYEQYV. CDR3 in DNA: TGTGCCAGCAGCCCCGAACAGGGGCGAACCTACGAGCAGTACGTC. This chain uses TRBV7-9 with TRBJ2-7; 7 bases agree with TRBD1. The CDR3 is made up of 15 amino acids. V shed 5 bases, J shed 2 bases, and the junction held 9 bases outside the gene matches. In germline, CDR1 is SEHNR, CDR2 FQNEAQ (reference sequence).

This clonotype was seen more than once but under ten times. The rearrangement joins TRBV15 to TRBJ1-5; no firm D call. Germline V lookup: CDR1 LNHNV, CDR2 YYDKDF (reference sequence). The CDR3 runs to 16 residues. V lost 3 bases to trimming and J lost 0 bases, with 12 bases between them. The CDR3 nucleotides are TGTGCCACCAGCAGGTCCACCGGGTATAGCAATCAGCCCCAGCATTTT. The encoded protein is CATSRSTGYSNQPQHF.

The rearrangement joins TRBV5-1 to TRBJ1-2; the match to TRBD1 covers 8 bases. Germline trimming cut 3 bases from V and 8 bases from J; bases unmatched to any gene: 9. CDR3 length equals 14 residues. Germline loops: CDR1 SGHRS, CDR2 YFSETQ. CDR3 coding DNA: TGCGCCAGCAGCTCGGGTGACAGGGGCCGCGGCTACACCTTC. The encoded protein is CASSSGDRGRGYTF.

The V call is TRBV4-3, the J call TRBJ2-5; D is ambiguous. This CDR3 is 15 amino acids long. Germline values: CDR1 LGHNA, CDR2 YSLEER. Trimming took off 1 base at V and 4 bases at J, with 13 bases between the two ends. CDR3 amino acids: CASSQALGEPETQYF. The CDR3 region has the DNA TGCGCCAGCAGCCAAGCGTTGGGCGAGCCAGAGACCCAGTACTTC.

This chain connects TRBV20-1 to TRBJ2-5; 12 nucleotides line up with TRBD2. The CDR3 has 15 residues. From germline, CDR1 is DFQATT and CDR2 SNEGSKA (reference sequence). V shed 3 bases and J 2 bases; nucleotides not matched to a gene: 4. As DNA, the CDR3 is TGCAGTGCTAGGTTGACTAGCGGGGGACAAGAGACCCAGTACTTC. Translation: CSARLTSGGQETQYF.

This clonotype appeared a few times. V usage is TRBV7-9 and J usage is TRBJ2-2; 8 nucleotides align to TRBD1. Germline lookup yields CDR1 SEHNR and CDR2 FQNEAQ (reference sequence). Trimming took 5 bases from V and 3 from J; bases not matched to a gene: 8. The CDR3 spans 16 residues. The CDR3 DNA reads TGTGCCAGCAGCCATGACAGGGGCCTTTACACCGGGGAGCTGTTTTTT. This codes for CASSHDRGLYTGELFF.

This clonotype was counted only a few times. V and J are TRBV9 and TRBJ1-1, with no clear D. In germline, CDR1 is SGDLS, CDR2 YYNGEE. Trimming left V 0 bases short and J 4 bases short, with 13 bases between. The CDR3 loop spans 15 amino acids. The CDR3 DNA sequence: TGTGCCAGCAGCGTAGGGGTAGACGGCGGCACTGAAGCTTTCTTT. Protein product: CASSVGVDGGTEAFF.

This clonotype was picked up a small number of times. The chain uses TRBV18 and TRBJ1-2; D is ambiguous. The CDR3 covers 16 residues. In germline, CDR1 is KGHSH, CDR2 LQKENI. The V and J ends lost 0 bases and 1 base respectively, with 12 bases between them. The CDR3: CASSPPSLQSNYGYTF. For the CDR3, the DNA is TGTGCCAGCTCACCACCTTCTCTACAGAGTAACTATGGCTACACCTTC.

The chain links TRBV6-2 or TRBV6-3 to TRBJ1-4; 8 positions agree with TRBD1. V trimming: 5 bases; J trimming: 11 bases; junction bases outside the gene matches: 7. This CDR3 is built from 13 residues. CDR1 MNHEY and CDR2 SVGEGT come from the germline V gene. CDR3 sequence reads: CASSPGTGLKLFF. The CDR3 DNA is TGTGCCAGCAGTCCCGGGACAGGCCTCAAACTGTTTTTT.

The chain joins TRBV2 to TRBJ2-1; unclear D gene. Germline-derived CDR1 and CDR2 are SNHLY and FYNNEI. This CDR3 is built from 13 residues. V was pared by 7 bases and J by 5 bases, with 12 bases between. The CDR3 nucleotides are TGTGCCAGCATATCCCCTAGACACAATGAGCAGTTCTTC. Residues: CASISPRHNEQFF.

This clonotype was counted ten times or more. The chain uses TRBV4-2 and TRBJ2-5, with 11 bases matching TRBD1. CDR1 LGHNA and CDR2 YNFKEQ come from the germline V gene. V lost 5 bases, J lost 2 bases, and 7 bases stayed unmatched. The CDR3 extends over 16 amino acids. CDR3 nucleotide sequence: TGTGCCAGCAGCTTAGGAGGACAGGGGGCGCAAGAGACCCAGTACTTC. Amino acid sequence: CASSLGGQGAQETQYF.

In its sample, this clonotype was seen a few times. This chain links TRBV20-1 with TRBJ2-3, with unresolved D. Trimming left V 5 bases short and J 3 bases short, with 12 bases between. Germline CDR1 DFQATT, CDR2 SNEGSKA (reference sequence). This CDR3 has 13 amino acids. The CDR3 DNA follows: TGCAGTGCTTCGAGGCGCGCAACAGATACGCAGTATTTT. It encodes CSASRRATDTQYF.

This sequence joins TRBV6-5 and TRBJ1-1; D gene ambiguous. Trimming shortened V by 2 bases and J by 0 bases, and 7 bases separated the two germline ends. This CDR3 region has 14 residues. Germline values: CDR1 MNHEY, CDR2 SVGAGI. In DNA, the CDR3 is TGTGCCAGCAGTTACGTAGACATGAACACTGAAGCTTTCTTT. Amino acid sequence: CASSYVDMNTEAFF.

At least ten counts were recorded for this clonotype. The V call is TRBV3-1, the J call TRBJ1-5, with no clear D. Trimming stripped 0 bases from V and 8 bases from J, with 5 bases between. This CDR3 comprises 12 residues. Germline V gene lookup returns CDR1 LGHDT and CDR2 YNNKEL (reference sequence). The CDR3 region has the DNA TGTGCCAGCAGCCAAGATCAGAAGCCCCAGCATTTT. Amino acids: CASSQDQKPQHF. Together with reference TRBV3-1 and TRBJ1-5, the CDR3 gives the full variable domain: DTAVSQTPKYLVTQMGNDKSIKCEQNLGHDTMYWYKQDSKKFLKIMFSYNNKELIINETVPNRFSPKSPDKAHLNLHINSLELGDSAVYFCASSQDQKPQHFGDGTRLSIL.

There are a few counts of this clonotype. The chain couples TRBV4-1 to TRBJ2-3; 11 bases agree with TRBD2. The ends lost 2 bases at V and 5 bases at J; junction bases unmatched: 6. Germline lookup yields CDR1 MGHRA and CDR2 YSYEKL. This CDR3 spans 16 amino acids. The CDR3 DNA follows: TGCGCCAGCAGCCAAACCACTAGCGGGGGTTTAGATACGCAGTATTTT. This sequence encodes CASSQTTSGGLDTQYF.

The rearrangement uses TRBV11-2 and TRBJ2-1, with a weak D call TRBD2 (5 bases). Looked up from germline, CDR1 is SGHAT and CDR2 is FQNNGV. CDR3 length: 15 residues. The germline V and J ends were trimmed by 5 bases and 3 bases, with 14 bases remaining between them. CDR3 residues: CASSRGSLGYNEQFF. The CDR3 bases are TGTGCCAGCAGCAGAGGGAGCCTAGGCTACAATGAGCAGTTCTTC.

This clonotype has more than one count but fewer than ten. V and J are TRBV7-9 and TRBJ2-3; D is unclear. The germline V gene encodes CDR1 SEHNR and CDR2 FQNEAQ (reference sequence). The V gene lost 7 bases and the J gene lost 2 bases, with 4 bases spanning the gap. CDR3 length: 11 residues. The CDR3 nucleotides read TGTGCCAGCACCGCCACAGATACGCAGTATTTT. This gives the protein CASTATDTQYF.